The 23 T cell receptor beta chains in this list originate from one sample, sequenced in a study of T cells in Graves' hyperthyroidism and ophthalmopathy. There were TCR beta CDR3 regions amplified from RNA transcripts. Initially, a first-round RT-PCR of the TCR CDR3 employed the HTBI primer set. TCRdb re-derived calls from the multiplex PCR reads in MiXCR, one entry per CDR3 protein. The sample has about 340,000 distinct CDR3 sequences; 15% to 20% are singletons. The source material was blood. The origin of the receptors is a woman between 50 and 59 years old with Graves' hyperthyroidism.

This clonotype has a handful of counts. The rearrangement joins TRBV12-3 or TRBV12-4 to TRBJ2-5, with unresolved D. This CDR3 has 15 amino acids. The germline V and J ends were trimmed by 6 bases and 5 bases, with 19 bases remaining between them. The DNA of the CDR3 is TGTGCCAGCAGCCCACAGTTGGGGTTTGTGGAGACCCAGTACTTC. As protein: CASSPQLGFVETQYF.

The CDR3 sequence is CASNDGGNEQYF. The CDR3 nucleotides are TGCGCCAGCAACGACGGGGGGAACGAGCAGTACTTC. The rearrangement uses TRBV5-1 and TRBJ2-7; 7 bases are shared with TRBD2. The V gene end was trimmed by 6 bases and the J gene end by 5 bases; junction bases not matched to a gene: 5. Germline V CDR1 and CDR2: SGHRS, YFSETQ. The CDR3 totals 12 residues.

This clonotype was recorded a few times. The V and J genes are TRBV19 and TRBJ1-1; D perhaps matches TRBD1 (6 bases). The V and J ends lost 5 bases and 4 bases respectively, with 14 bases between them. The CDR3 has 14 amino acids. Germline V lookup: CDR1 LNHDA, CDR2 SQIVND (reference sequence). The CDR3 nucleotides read TGTGCCAGTAGTGTCTCACAGGGCTTCACTGAAGCTTTCTTT. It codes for CASSVSQGFTEAFF. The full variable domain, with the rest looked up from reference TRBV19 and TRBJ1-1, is DGGITQSPKYLFRKEGQNVTLSCEQNLNHDAMYWYRQDPGQGLRLIYYSQIVNDFQKGDIAEGYSVSREKKESFPLTVTSAQKNPTAFYLCASSVSQGFTEAFFGQGTRLTVV.

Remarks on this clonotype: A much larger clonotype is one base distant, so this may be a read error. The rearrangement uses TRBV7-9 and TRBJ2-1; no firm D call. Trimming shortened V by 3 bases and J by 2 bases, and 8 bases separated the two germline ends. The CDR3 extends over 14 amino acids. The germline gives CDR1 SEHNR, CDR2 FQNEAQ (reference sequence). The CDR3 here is CASSLVVTYNEQFF. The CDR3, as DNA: TGTGCCAGCAGCTTGGTGGTAACCTACAATGAGCAGTTCTTC.

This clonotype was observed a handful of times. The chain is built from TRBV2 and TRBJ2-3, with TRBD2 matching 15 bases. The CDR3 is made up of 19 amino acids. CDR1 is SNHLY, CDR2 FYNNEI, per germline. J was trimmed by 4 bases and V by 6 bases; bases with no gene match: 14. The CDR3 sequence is CASSEELGLAGGPADTQYF. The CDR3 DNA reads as TGTGCCAGCAGCGAGGAGCTTGGACTAGCGGGAGGGCCCGCAGATACGCAGTATTTT.

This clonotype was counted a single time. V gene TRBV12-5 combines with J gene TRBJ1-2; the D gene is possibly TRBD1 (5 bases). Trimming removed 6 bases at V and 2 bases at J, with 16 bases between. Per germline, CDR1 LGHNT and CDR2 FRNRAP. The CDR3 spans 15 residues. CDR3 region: CASGPGDLRNYGYTF. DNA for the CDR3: TGTGCTAGTGGCCCGGGGGACCTGAGGAACTATGGCTACACCTTC.

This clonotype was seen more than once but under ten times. The DNA of the CDR3 is TGCGCCAGCAGCCCACAGGGGTTTAATGAAAAACTGTTTTTT. It codes for CASSPQGFNEKLFF. V gene TRBV5-1 combines with J gene TRBJ1-4; TRBD1 aligns across 7 bases. V lost 4 bases and J lost 4; bases outside the gene matches: 4. The germline gives CDR1 SGHRS, CDR2 YFSETQ. The CDR3 is made up of 14 amino acids.

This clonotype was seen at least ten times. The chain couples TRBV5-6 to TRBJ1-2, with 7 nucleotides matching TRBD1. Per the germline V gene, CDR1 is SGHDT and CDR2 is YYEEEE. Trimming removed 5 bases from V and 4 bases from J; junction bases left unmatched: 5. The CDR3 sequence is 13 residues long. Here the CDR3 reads CASRPGTAYGYTF. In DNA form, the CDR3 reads TGTGCCAGCAGGCCCGGGACAGCCTATGGCTACACCTTC.

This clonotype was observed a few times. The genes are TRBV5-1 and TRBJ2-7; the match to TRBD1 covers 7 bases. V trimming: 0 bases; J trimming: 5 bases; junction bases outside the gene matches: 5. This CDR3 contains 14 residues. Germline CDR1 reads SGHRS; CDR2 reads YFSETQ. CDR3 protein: CASSLEQGWHEQYF. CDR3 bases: TGCGCCAGCAGCTTGGAACAGGGGTGGCACGAGCAGTACTTC.

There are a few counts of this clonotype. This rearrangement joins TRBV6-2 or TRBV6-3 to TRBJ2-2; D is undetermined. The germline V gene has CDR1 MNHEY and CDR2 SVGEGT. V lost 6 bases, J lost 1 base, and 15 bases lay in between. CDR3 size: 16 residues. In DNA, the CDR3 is TGTGCCAGCAGAGGGCTATTCTCGCAGAACACCGGGGAGCTGTTTTTT. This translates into CASRGLFSQNTGELFF.

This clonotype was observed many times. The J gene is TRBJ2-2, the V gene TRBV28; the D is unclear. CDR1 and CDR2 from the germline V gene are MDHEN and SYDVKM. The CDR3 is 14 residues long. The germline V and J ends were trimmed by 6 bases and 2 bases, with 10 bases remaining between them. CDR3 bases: TGTGCCAGCAGCCCTCAGGTTAACACCGGGGAGCTGTTTTTT. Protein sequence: CASSPQVNTGELFF. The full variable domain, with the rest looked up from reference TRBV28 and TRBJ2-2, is DVKVTQSSRYLVKRTGEKVFLECVQDMDHENMFWYRQDPGLGLRLIYFSYDVKMKEKGDIPEGYSVSREKKERFSLILESASTNQTSMYLCASSPQVNTGELFFGEGSRLTVL.

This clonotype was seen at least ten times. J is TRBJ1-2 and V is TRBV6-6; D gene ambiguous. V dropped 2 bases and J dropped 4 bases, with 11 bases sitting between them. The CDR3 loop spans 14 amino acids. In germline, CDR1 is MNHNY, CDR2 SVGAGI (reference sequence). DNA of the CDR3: TGTGCCAGCAGTTACCGGGCCGTTGGCTATGGCTACACCTTC. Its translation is CASSYRAVGYGYTF.

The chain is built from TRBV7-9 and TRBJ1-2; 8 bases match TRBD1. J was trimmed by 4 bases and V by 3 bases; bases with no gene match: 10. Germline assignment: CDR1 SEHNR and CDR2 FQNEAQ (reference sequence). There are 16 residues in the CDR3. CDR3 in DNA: TGTGCCAGCAGCTTGAACGGACAGGGCTCCACCTATGGCTACACCTTC. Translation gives CASSLNGQGSTYGYTF.

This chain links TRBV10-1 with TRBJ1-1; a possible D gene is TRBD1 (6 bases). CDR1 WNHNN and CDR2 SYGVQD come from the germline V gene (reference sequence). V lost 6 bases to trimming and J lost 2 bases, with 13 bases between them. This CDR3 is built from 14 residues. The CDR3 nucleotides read TGCGCCAGCAGATCGACAGGAGCTAACACTGAAGCTTTCTTT. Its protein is CASRSTGANTEAFF.

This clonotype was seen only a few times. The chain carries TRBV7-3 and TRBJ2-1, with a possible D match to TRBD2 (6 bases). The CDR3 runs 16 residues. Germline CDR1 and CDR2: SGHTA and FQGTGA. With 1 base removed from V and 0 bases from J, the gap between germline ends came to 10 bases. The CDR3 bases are TGTGCCAGCAGCTTAATGACCGGGAGCTCCTACAATGAGCAGTTCTTC. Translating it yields CASSLMTGSSYNEQFF.

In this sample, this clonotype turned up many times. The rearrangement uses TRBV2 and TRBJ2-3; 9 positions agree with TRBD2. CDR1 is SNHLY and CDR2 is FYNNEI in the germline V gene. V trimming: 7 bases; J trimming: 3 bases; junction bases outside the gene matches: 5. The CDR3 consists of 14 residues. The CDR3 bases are TGTGCCAGCAAGATGGCGGGGGGGACAGATACGCAGTATTTT. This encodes CASKMAGGTDTQYF.

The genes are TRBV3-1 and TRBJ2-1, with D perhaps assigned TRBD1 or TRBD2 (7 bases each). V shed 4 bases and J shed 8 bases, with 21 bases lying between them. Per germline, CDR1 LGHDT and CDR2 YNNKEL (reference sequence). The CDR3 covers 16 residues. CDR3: CASSPQGRGRIDEQFF. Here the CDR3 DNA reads TGTGCCAGCAGCCCCCAGGGGAGGGGGCGGATCGATGAGCAGTTCTTC.

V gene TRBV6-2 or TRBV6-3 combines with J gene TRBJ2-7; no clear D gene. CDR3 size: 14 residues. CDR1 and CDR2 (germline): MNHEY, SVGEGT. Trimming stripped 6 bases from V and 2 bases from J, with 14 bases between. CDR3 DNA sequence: TGTGCCAGCAGCCAGTACGTGGTTACCTACGAGCAGTACTTC. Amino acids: CASSQYVVTYEQYF.

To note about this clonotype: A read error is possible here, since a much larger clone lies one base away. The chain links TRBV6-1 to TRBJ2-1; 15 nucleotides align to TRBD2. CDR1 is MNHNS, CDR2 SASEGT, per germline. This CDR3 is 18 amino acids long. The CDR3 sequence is CASSPTGLAGGSYSEQFF. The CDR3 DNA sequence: TGTGCCAGCTCACCAACGGGACTAGCGGGAGGATCCTACAGTGAGCAGTTCTTC.

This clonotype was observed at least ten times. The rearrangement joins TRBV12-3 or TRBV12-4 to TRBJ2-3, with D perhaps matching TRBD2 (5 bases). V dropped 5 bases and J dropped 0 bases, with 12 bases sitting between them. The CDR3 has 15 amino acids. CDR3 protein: CASSPPGLSTDTQYF. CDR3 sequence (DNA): TGTGCCAGCAGTCCCCCCGGACTGAGCACAGATACGCAGTATTTT.

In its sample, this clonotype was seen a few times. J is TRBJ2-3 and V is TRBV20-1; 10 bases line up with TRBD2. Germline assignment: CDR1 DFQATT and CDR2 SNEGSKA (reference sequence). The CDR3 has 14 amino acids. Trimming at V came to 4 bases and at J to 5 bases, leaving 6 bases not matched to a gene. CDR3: CSATPGLAEDTQYF. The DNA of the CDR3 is TGCAGTGCTACCCCCGGACTAGCGGAAGATACGCAGTATTTT.

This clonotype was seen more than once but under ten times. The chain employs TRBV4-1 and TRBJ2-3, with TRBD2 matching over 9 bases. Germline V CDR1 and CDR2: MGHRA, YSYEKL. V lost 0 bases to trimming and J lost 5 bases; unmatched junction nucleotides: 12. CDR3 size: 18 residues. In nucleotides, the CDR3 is TGCGCCAGCAGCCAAGATCTGGCGGGGGGGGTCCGGGGAGATACGCAGTATTTT. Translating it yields CASSQDLAGGVRGDTQYF.

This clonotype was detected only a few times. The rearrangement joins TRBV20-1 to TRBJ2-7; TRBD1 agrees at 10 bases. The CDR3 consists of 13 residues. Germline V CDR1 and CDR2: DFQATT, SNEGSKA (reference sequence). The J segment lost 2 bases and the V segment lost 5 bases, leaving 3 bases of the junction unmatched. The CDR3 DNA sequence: TGCAGTGCTGCGGGACAGGGGACCTACGAGCAGTACGTC. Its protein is CSAAGQGTYEQYV.